The present TCR beta chain was sequenced within a study of cytomegalovirus exposure and HLA in healthy donors. General study points: TCR clusters originating in the first cohort tended to co-occur in the roughly 120 validation repertoires, according to a later analysis. Cytomegalovirus-associated status was assigned to 150 to 200 TCR beta chains.

Using immunoSEQ multiplex PCR, the repertoire was profiled, and TCRdb retains in-frame clones only, with some absent. The sample records about 140,000 clones, roughly 87% being singletons. These donors were members of the roughly 120-subject validation cohort, a group separate from the roughly 670-subject first cohort. A remark on this clone: Its target is unknown.

Germline V lookup: CDR1 LNHDA, CDR2 SQIVND (reference sequence). The CDR3 is 16 amino acids. V trimming: 1 base; J trimming: 5 bases; junction bases outside the gene matches: 8. Sequenced input: PBMCs. The source of this sequence is a man between 18 and 29 years old in good health and CMV-seropositive. The rearrangement uses TRBV19 and TRBJ1-5, with 7 bases matching TRBD1. The CDR3 sequence is CASSIGRDREHQPQHF. DNA for the CDR3: TGTGCCAGTAGTATAGGACGGGACAGAGAACATCAGCCCCAGCATTTT.